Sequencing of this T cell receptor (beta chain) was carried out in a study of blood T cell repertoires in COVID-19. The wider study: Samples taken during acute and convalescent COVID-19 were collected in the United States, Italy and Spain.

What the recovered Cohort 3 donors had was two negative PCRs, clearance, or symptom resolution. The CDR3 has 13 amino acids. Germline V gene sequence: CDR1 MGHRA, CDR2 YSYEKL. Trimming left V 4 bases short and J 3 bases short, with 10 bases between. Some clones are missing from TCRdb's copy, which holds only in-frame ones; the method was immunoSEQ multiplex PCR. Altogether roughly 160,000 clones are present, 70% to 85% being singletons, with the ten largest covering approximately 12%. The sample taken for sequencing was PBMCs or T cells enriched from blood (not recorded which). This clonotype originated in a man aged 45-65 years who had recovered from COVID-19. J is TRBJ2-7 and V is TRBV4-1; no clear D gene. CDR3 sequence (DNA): TGCGCCAGCAGCCCTGGAGTGGACTACGAGCAGTACTTC. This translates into CASSPGVDYEQYF.